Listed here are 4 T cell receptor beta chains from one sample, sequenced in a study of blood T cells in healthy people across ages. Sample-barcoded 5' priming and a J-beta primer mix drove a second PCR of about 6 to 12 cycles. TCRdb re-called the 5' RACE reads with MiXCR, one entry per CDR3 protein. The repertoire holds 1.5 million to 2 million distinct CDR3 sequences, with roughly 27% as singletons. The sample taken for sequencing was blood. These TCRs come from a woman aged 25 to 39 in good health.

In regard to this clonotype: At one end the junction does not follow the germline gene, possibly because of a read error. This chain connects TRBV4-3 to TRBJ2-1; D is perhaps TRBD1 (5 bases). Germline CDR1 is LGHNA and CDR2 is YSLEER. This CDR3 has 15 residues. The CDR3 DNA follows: TGCGTCAGCAGCCAAGATTGGGGCGATTGGGATGAGCAGTTCTTC. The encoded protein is CVSSQDWGDWDEQFF.

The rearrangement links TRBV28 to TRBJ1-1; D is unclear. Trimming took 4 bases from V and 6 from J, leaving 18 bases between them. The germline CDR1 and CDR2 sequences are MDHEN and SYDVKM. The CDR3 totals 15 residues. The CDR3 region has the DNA TGTGCCAGCAGTTCCCGCCCCACATGGGGTGCTGAAGCTTTCTTT. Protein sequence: CASSSRPTWGAEAFF. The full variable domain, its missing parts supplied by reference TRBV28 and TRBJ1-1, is DVKVTQSSRYLVKRTGEKVFLECVQDMDHENMFWYRQDPGLGLRLIYFSYDVKMKEKGDIPEGYSVSREKKERFSLILESASTNQTSMYLCASSSRPTWGAEAFFGQGTRLTVV.

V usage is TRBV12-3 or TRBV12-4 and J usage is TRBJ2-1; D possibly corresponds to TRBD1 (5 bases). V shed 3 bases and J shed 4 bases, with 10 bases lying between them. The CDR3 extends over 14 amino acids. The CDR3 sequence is CASSFIQAYNEQFF. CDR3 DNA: TGTGCCAGCAGTTTTATACAGGCATACAATGAGCAGTTCTTC.

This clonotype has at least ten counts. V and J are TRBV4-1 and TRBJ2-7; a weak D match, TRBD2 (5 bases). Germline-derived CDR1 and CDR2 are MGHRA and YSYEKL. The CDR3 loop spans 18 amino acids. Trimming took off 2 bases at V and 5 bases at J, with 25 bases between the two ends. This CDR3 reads CASSQFGREYGIPNEQYF. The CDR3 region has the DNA TGCGCCAGCAGCCAATTCGGCCGTGAATACGGGATCCCCAACGAGCAGTACTTC.